The present entry profiles one TCR beta chain with its context. Every cDNA TCR molecule received its own unique molecular identifier. TCRdb reprocessed the 5' RACE reads with MiXCR, giving one entry per CDR3 protein. The sample includes 25,000 to 35,000 distinct CDR3 sequences, 10% of them seen just once. These data belong to a study of spatial heterogeneity in lung cancer. The V end lost 0 bases, the J end lost 5 bases, and 13 bases lay between the germline ends. The CDR3 contains 14 residues. Germline CDR1 is DFQATT and CDR2 is SNEGSKA (reference sequence). Time point meaning: blood at routine non-recurrence follow-up after resection. Sequencing was performed on whole RNA extracted from tumor and nontumor lung tissue, or from frozen PBMC, and the material was left unsorted.

The sequencing used PBMCs, collected at follow-up. The chain employs TRBV20-1 and TRBJ1-1; D uncertain. This clonotype was obtained from a female donor with early-stage non-small cell lung cancer. CDR3 coding DNA: TGCAGTGCTAGAGATCCCCAGGAGGGAACTGAAGCTTTCTTT. Its protein is CSARDPQEGTEAFF.